Presented here are 21 T cell receptor beta chains from one specimen sequenced in a study of T cells in localized non-small cell lung cancer. Assay used: immunoSEQ multiplex PCR; TCRdb lists only in-frame clones, some missing. The repertoire has about 60,000 clones, roughly nine tenths of them found once; the top ten carry roughly 1.9%. The sequencing used peripheral blood, collected before any cancer treatment. The receptors shown here come from a woman aged 35 to 75 with stage I lung adenocarcinoma.

The V and J genes are TRBV6-1 and TRBJ2-7, with TRBD1 matching over 7 bases. This CDR3 spans 14 amino acids. Germline values: CDR1 MNHNS, CDR2 SASEGT. The J segment lost 0 bases and the V segment lost 1 base, leaving 0 bases of the junction unmatched. Written as DNA, the CDR3 is TGTGCCAGCAGTGAAGGGGACAGCTCCTACGAGCAGTACTTC. The encoded protein is CASSEGDSSYEQYF.

The V gene is TRBV2, the J gene TRBJ2-1; 10 positions match TRBD2. V lost 7 bases, J lost 5 bases, and 8 bases stayed unmatched. Germline V lookup: CDR1 SNHLY, CDR2 FYNNEI. The CDR3 is 15 residues long. CDR3 sequence reads: CASTARLAGDNEQFF. The CDR3, as DNA: TGTGCCAGCACTGCACGACTAGCGGGCGACAATGAGCAGTTCTTC.

The rearrangement joins TRBV28 to TRBJ2-7; tentative D call: TRBD2 (5 bases). The germline V gene encodes CDR1 MDHEN and CDR2 SYDVKM. This CDR3 is 13 amino acids long. The ends were cut back, 6 bases at V and 5 bases at J, with 14 bases in the middle. As DNA, the CDR3 is TGTGCCAGCAGACTGAGCGGTCGCGACGAGCAGTACTTC. Translated: CASRLSGRDEQYF.

The chain has TRBV9 and TRBJ1-1; a weak D match, TRBD1 (5 bases). V lost 4 bases to trimming and J lost 5 bases, with 15 bases between them. Per germline, CDR1 SGDLS and CDR2 YYNGEE. This CDR3 spans 14 amino acids. The CDR3 nucleotides read TGTGCCAGCAGCCGGGAGGGGCCGGTTACTGAAGCTTTCTTT. This sequence encodes CASSREGPVTEAFF.

This clone has more than one count but fewer than ten. CDR3 sequence (DNA): TGTGCCAGCACCAGGGGGGTAAGCAATCAGCCCCAGCATTTT. The encoded protein is CASTRGVSNQPQHF. The J gene is TRBJ1-5, the V gene TRBV9; 7 nucleotides line up with TRBD1. Per the germline V gene, CDR1 is SGDLS and CDR2 is YYNGEE. The trim removed 6 bases at V and 1 base at J, leaving 4 bases unmatched. CDR3 size: 14 residues.

The chain joins TRBV5-5 to TRBJ2-1; 12 positions match TRBD1. CDR1 is SGHKS and CDR2 is YYEKEE in the germline V gene (reference sequence). J was trimmed by 8 bases and V by 2 bases; bases with no gene match: 5. The CDR3 is 15 amino acids. The chain's CDR3 is CASSFGDRGRHEQFF. The CDR3 DNA is TGTGCCAGCAGCTTTGGGGACAGGGGGCGGCATGAGCAGTTCTTC.

This chain joins TRBV6-6 and TRBJ1-5, with D perhaps matching TRBD1 (5 bases). V lost 3 bases and J 9 bases, leaving 21 bases between the germline ends. Germline CDR1 MNHNY, CDR2 SVGAGI (reference sequence). This CDR3 has 16 residues. For the CDR3, the DNA is TGTGCCAGCAGTTATCCAACCGGGACTGGGGGGGGGCCCCAGCATTTT. Its translation: CASSYPTGTGGGPQHF.

The rearrangement joins TRBV4-1 to TRBJ2-7, with D uncertain. Germline CDR1 is MGHRA and CDR2 is YSYEKL. This CDR3 has 14 residues. Trimming shortened V by 2 bases and J by 3 bases, and 11 bases separated the two germline ends. The CDR3 nucleotides read TGCGCCAGCAGCCAAACGAATCTAGGCTACGAGCAGTACTTC. Residues: CASSQTNLGYEQYF.

The V call is TRBV5-1, the J call TRBJ1-6, with D possibly being TRBD1 (5 bases). Per germline, CDR1 SGHRS and CDR2 YFSETQ. Trimming removed 1 base at V and 7 bases at J, with 12 bases between. This CDR3 comprises 15 residues. Written as DNA, the CDR3 is TGCGCCAGCAGCTTGAACCCACAGGCCAATTCACCCCTCCACTTT. This encodes CASSLNPQANSPLHF.

This clone has only one observation. J is TRBJ2-1 and V is TRBV4-1; 10 bases fit TRBD2. The CDR3 consists of 17 residues. Unmatched junction bases numbered 10, after V lost 0 bases and J lost 8 bases. Germline CDR1 and CDR2: MGHRA and YSYEKL. DNA of the CDR3: TGCGCCAGCAGCCAAGATAGGGAGATAGCGGGGGGTTATGAGCAGTTCTTC. Its protein is CASSQDREIAGGYEQFF.

The rearrangement links TRBV7-3 to TRBJ2-2, with 12 bases fitting TRBD2. J gave up 5 bases and V 6 bases, and 4 bases lay outside the gene matches. The CDR3 is made up of 15 amino acids. The V gene's germline CDR1 is SGHTA and CDR2 FQGTGA. Here the CDR3 reads CASRLGLAGTGELFF. The CDR3 region has the DNA TGTGCCAGCAGACTAGGACTAGCGGGAACCGGGGAGCTGTTTTTT. Variable domain in full (rest from reference TRBV7-3 and TRBJ2-2): GAGVSQTPSNKVTEKGKYVELRCDPISGHTALYWYRQSLGQGPEFLIYFQGTGAADDSGLPNDRFFAVRPEGSVSTLKIQRTERGDSAVYLCASRLGLAGTGELFFGEGSRLTVL.

The chain uses TRBV6-6 and TRBJ2-5; 7 bases align to TRBD1. Germline CDR1 MNHNY, CDR2 SVGAGI (reference sequence). The CDR3 has 13 residues. Germline trimming cut 4 bases from V and 4 bases from J; bases unmatched to any gene: 3. CDR3 amino acids: CASSSTGLETQYF. In nucleotides, the CDR3 is TGTGCCAGCAGTTCGACAGGGCTAGAGACCCAGTACTTC.

J is TRBJ2-7 and V is TRBV7-7; D uncertain. The CDR3 runs 12 residues. The V gene's germline CDR1 is SSHAT and CDR2 FNYEAQ (reference sequence). With 2 bases removed from V and 0 bases from J, the gap between germline ends came to 2 bases. CDR3 amino acids: CASSLNSYEQYF. CDR3 DNA: TGTGCCAGCAGCTTAAACTCCTACGAGCAGTACTTC.

This clone has only one observation. This sequence joins TRBV5-1 and TRBJ1-6, with a weak D call TRBD1 (5 bases). This CDR3 contains 14 residues. CDR1 is SGHRS, CDR2 YFSETQ, per germline. The V end was cut by 5 bases, the J end by 5 bases, with 11 bases between. The CDR3 sequence: CASSTGTNNSPLHF. In DNA form, the CDR3 reads TGCGCCAGCAGTACCGGGACGAATAATTCACCCCTCCACTTT.

As DNA, the CDR3 is TGTGCCAGCACAGGATTCTACTACGAGCAGTACTTC. Amino acid sequence: CASTGFYYEQYF. The gene calls are TRBV6-1 and TRBJ2-7; no clear D. Germline V gene sequence: CDR1 MNHNS, CDR2 SASEGT. V was cut by 7 bases and J by 3 bases, with 10 bases left in between. The CDR3 sequence is 12 residues long.

CDR3 nucleotides: TGTGCCAGCAGCTTGGTAGGTCGAGCGGGAAGATCGGCAGATACGCAGTATTTT. Translating it yields CASSLVGRAGRSADTQYF. The chain has TRBV5-4 and TRBJ2-3, with TRBD2 matching over 7 bases. CDR1 is SGHNT, CDR2 YYREEE, per germline (reference sequence). The V gene end was trimmed by 0 bases and the J gene end by 4 bases; junction bases not matched to a gene: 14. The CDR3 has 18 amino acids. The variable domain in full, with the rest retrieved from reference TRBV5-4 and TRBJ2-3, is ETGVTQSPTHLIKTRGQQVTLRCSSQSGHNTVSWYQQALGQGPQFIFQYYREEENGRGNFPPRFSGLQFPNYSSELNVNALELDDSALYLCASSLVGRAGRSADTQYFGPGTRLTVL.

V usage is TRBV6-6 and J usage is TRBJ2-7; 11 bases agree with TRBD2. CDR1 is MNHNY and CDR2 is SVGAGI in the germline V gene (reference sequence). The length of the CDR3 is 14 residues. The J segment lost 6 bases and the V segment lost 2 bases, leaving 3 bases of the junction unmatched. Here the CDR3 reads CASSYGSGGGEQYF. CDR3 nucleotide sequence: TGTGCCAGCAGTTACGGTAGCGGGGGGGGCGAGCAGTACTTC.

The rearrangement uses TRBV1 and TRBJ1-1. TRBV1 constitutes a pseudogene. CDR3 length equals 13 residues. CDR3: CTSSQEGWTEAFF. CDR3 nucleotide sequence: TGCACCAGCAGCCAGGAGGGCTGGACTGAAGCTTTCTTT.

V gene TRBV29-1 combines with J gene TRBJ2-1, with 10 bases identical to TRBD1. Germline V gene data show CDR1 as SQVTM and CDR2 as ANQGSEA. The length of the CDR3 is 15 residues. V lost 3 bases, J lost 6 bases, and 8 bases stayed unmatched. In nucleotides, the CDR3 is TGCAGCGTTGAGGTGACCGGGACAGGGGTCAATGAGCAGTTCTTC. Its translation: CSVEVTGTGVNEQFF.

This rearrangement joins TRBV27 to TRBJ2-6; maybe TRBD1 (5 bases). This CDR3 has 14 amino acids. V was pared by 8 bases and J by 7 bases, with 15 bases between. The germline V gene has CDR1 MNHEY and CDR2 SMNVEV (reference sequence). The CDR3 here is CASGLQGSANVLTF. As DNA, the CDR3 is TGTGCCAGCGGGCTCCAGGGAAGCGCCAACGTCCTGACTTTC.

This clone was seen only a few times. This chain connects TRBV4-3 to TRBJ1-1, with 7 bases identical to TRBD1. Trimming removed 4 bases from V and 2 bases from J; junction bases left unmatched: 4. There are 14 residues in the CDR3. Germline CDR1 reads LGHNA; CDR2 reads YSLEER. The CDR3 protein is CASSLTGLNTEAFF. In DNA form, the CDR3 reads TGCGCCAGCAGCCTGACAGGGCTAAACACTGAAGCTTTCTTT.